These 5 T cell receptor beta chains were all obtained from the same sample, sequenced in a study of beta chain features in type 1 diabetes. Every bit of the isolated RNA underwent reverse transcription, so sequencing read expressed TCRB transcripts. Measured with immunoSEQ multiplex PCR; TCRdb has only the in-frame clones, and not every one. The table shows 110,000 or so clones, with almost 40% occurring only once. The sequenced material came from stem cell memory CD4+ T cells from blood. The receptors were gathered from a woman aged 18-29 years in good health.

The chain combines TRBV27 with TRBJ1-2; 7 bases match TRBD1. Germline V gene data show CDR1 as MNHEY and CDR2 as SMNVEV (reference sequence). V gave up 8 bases and J gave up 3 bases; unmatched junction bases: 9. The CDR3 extends over 14 amino acids. The CDR3 coding sequence is TGTGCCAGCTCCCGGCAAAGGGGGCACTATGGCTACACCTTC. Protein sequence: CASSRQRGHYGYTF.

The chain combines TRBV7-8 with TRBJ2-3; 7 positions match TRBD2. CDR1 and CDR2 from the germline V gene are SGHVS and FQNEAQ. The junction had 11 bases not matched to a gene; V was cut back by 0 bases and J by 5 bases. The CDR3 runs 17 residues. DNA of the CDR3: TGTGCCAGCAGCTTAGCGTCTGGACTAGTAGGGAGAGATACGCAGTATTTT. Protein sequence: CASSLASGLVGRDTQYF.

The genes are TRBV6-1 and TRBJ2-1, with TRBD2 identical over 7 bases. V lost 4 bases, J lost 5 bases, and 8 bases stayed unmatched. From germline, CDR1 is MNHNS and CDR2 SASEGT. The CDR3 length is 15 residues. The CDR3 sequence is CASSGSSGQHNEQFF. In nucleotides, the CDR3 is TGTGCCAGCAGTGGATCTAGCGGCCAACACAATGAGCAGTTCTTC.

This sequence joins TRBV9 and TRBJ2-7; perhaps TRBD2 as D (6 bases). The CDR3 spans 18 residues. In germline, CDR1 is SGDLS, CDR2 YYNGEE. Between the trimmed V and J ends, which lost 0 bases and 2 bases, there was a span of 21 bases. The CDR3 is CASSVGLGWGGKAYEQYF. The CDR3, as DNA: TGTGCCAGCAGCGTAGGTCTTGGATGGGGAGGAAAAGCCTACGAGCAGTACTTC.

This clone was seen once. CDR3 coding DNA: TGTGCCAGCAGGACAGGGGGCTATGGCTACACCTTC. Encoded protein: CASRTGGYGYTF. The chain combines TRBV5-6 with TRBJ1-2, with 9 bases aligning to TRBD1. This CDR3 is built from 12 residues. V lost 5 bases and J lost 4; bases outside the gene matches: 0. Germline lookup yields CDR1 SGHDT and CDR2 YYEEEE.